This T cell receptor (beta chain) was obtained from a study of control samples from healthy donors and cancer patients. Losses at the gene ends were 3 bases for V and 4 bases for J; bases not matched to a gene: 5. The CDR3 runs 15 residues. Looked up from germline, CDR1 is KGHSH and CDR2 is LQKENI. The data were produced by immunoSEQ multiplex PCR, yet TCRdb's version contains in-frame clones alone and is incomplete. The table lists about 140,000 clones, 80% to 90% of them singletons. The genes are TRBV18 and TRBJ1-4; 7 nucleotides align to TRBD1. This TCR derives from a woman aged 30 to 39 in good health. The specimen sequenced was blood. The CDR3 reads CASSPVRDSNEKLFF. CDR3 in DNA: TGTGCCAGCTCACCTGTTAGGGACAGTAATGAAAAACTGTTTTTT.